The T cell receptor (beta chain) described here comes from a study of blood T cells in healthy people across ages. Study-wide results and limits: Higher diversity and more naive CD4+ cells were features of long-lived donors, compared to aged donors. It was found that TCR beta diversity correlated strongly with the percentage of naive T cells.

The donors, healthy Caucasians from Russia, were aged roughly 6 to 90. Through a sample-barcoded 5' primer and a J-beta primer mix, a second PCR was run for roughly 6 to 12 cycles. A 12-random-nucleotide template-switch adaptor tagged each cDNA molecule. TCRdb re-called the 5' RACE reads through MiXCR, storing one row per CDR3 protein. The repertoire holds fewer than 900,000 distinct CDR3 sequences, with roughly 49% as singletons. This CDR3 is 18 amino acids long. Per germline, CDR1 LGHNA and CDR2 YSLEER. Trimming stripped 0 bases from V and 0 bases from J, with 14 bases between. Notes on this clonotype: Its antigen is still unknown.

This TCR derives from a woman aged 55-69 years in good health. The rearrangement uses TRBV4-3 and TRBJ2-2; D not certain. Sequenced: blood. CDR3 protein: CASSQEPTRLANTGELFF. In DNA, the CDR3 is TGCGCCAGCAGCCAAGAGCCCACAAGACTTGCGAACACCGGGGAGCTGTTTTTT.